Listed here are 20 T cell receptor beta chains from one sample, sequenced in a study of blood T cell repertoires in COVID-19 (dated by TCRdb to 2019 to 2021). Library prep was done by the immunoSEQ multiplex PCR assay. As stored in TCRdb, this immuneACCESS dataset retains in-frame rearrangements with V and J assigned. A fraction of the clones does not appear; measured against another copy, unresolved V genes explain less than half of the discrepancy, and the remainder lacks a known reason. Counted in this sample were 95,000 to 150,000 clones; 80% of them appeared once. The ten largest make up under 20% of the sample. Sequenced input: peripheral blood. The source is a man aged 55 to 70 with active or convalescent COVID-19.

CDR3 sequence reads: CATSRVWTQYNEQFF. The CDR3 DNA reads as TGTGCCACCAGCAGAGTTTGGACACAGTACAATGAGCAGTTCTTC. The chain combines TRBV15 with TRBJ2-1; weak D call: TRBD1 (5 bases). The CDR3 is 15 amino acids. V was pared by 1 base and J by 4 bases, with 11 bases between. Per the germline V gene, CDR1 is LNHNV and CDR2 is YYDKDF (reference sequence).

The J gene is TRBJ1-5, the V gene TRBV10-3; TRBD1 agrees at 7 bases. J lost 6 bases, V lost 3 bases, and 11 bases had no gene match. The length of the CDR3 is 16 residues. CDR1 and CDR2 from the germline V gene are ENHRY and SYGVKD. The CDR3 loop is CAISEASGGEGQPQHF. The DNA for the CDR3 is TGTGCCATCAGTGAAGCTTCAGGGGGAGAGGGTCAGCCCCAGCATTTT.

V and J are TRBV7-2 and TRBJ2-7; 9 bases fit TRBD1. J was trimmed by 5 bases and V by 1 base; bases with no gene match: 3. Germline V gene lookup returns CDR1 SGHTA and CDR2 FQGNSA. This CDR3 region has 14 residues. CDR3 nucleotide sequence: TGTGCCAGCAGCTTAGACAGGGGGCTGGACGAGCAGTACTTC. It translates to CASSLDRGLDEQYF.

V usage is TRBV19 and J usage is TRBJ2-1; D not resolved. Per the germline V gene, CDR1 is LNHDA and CDR2 is SQIVND (reference sequence). The V and J ends lost 3 bases and 10 bases respectively, with 7 bases between them. CDR3 length: 11 residues. The CDR3 DNA reads TGTGCCAGTAGTATCTCGGAGGAGCAGTTCTTC. Its protein is CASSISEEQFF. Full variable domain (outside the CDR3, taken from reference TRBV19 and TRBJ2-1): DGGITQSPKYLFRKEGQNVTLSCEQNLNHDAMYWYRQDPGQGLRLIYYSQIVNDFQKGDIAEGYSVSREKKESFPLTVTSAQKNPTAFYLCASSISEEQFFGPGTRLTVL.

The CDR3, as DNA: TGTGCCAGCATTGCGACAGGGAGACTTAATTCACCCCTCCACTTT. It yields the protein CASIATGRLNSPLHF. The V and J genes are TRBV28 and TRBJ1-6; the match to TRBD1 covers 7 bases. Germline V gives CDR1 MDHEN, CDR2 SYDVKM. Trimming removed 7 bases from V and 6 bases from J; junction bases left unmatched: 9. CDR3 size: 15 residues.

The chain recombines TRBV29-1 with TRBJ2-3, with D possibly matching TRBD1 (6 bases). The CDR3 totals 15 residues. In germline, CDR1 is SQVTM, CDR2 ANQGSEA. Trimming cost V 3 bases and J 2 bases, with 15 bases left between them. The CDR3 loop is CSVDVQGGNTDTQYF. The DNA of the CDR3 is TGCAGCGTTGACGTACAGGGTGGAAACACAGATACGCAGTATTTT.

This chain links TRBV11-2 with TRBJ2-3, with 9 bases aligning to TRBD2. Germline CDR1 reads SGHAT; CDR2 reads FQNNGV. There are 19 residues in the CDR3. The V gene end was trimmed by 2 bases and the J gene end by 0 bases; junction bases not matched to a gene: 12. This CDR3 is CASSLQDPRLAGSTDTQYF. The CDR3 region has the DNA TGTGCCAGCAGCTTACAGGACCCTCGGCTAGCGGGGAGCACAGATACGCAGTATTTT.

The genes are TRBV4-2 and TRBJ1-1; possible D gene TRBD1, 5 bases. Germline CDR1 LGHNA, CDR2 YNFKEQ. With 0 bases removed from V and 11 bases from J, the gap between germline ends came to 13 bases. The CDR3 is 13 amino acids. In DNA form, the CDR3 reads TGTGCCAGCAGCCAAGATAGGAGGGGTGGGGCTTTCTTT. Its protein product is CASSQDRRGGAFF.

This clone turned up a few times. The genes are TRBV7-3 and TRBJ1-2, with D unresolved. The CDR3 is 14 residues long. The germline gives CDR1 SGHTA, CDR2 FQGTGA. Between the trimmed V and J ends, which lost 5 bases and 2 bases, there was a span of 12 bases. The CDR3 coding sequence is TGTGCCAGCAGCCCCGGGTCAGAAAACTATGGCTACACCTTC. It translates to CASSPGSENYGYTF.

The chain uses TRBV7-9 and TRBJ2-2; 8 nucleotides agree with TRBD2. Germline V CDR1 and CDR2: SEHNR, FQNEAQ (reference sequence). V was pared by 7 bases and J by 0 bases, with 13 bases of the junction left unmatched. The CDR3 is made up of 18 amino acids. This CDR3 is CASTPARAGVTNTGELFF. The CDR3 nucleotides read TGTGCCAGCACCCCTGCGAGAGCGGGGGTTACGAACACCGGGGAGCTGTTTTTT.

The chain has TRBV7-2 and TRBJ2-1; 12 nucleotides align to TRBD2. With V trimmed by 1 base and J by 4 bases, 8 bases remained unmatched. Germline-derived CDR1 and CDR2 are SGHTA and FQGNSA. CDR3 length: 18 residues. CDR3 bases: TGTGCCAGCAGCTTAGTGCCAACGACTAGCGGGGGATACAATGAGCAGTTCTTC. It yields the protein CASSLVPTTSGGYNEQFF.

The chain is built from TRBV6-5 and TRBJ1-2; TRBD1 might be the D (5 bases). Germline V gives CDR1 MNHEY, CDR2 SVGAGI. V was trimmed by 7 bases and J by 1 base, leaving 10 bases between them. This CDR3 has 13 residues. The CDR3 spells CASTPTVNYGYTF. The CDR3, as DNA: TGTGCCAGCACCCCGACAGTTAACTATGGCTACACCTTC.

The rearrangement links TRBV7-2 to TRBJ2-7; no clear D. This CDR3 spans 14 amino acids. Trimming took off 5 bases at V and 7 bases at J, with 18 bases between the two ends. Germline-derived CDR1 and CDR2 are SGHTA and FQGNSA. CDR3 residues: CASSPNLVAEEQYF. CDR3 sequence (DNA): TGTGCCAGCAGCCCTAACTTGGTGGCGGAGGAGCAGTACTTC.

In this sample, this clone turned up a few times. This chain uses TRBV6-6 with TRBJ1-3, with a tentative D call TRBD1 (5 bases). With 2 bases removed from V and 5 bases from J, the gap between germline ends came to 13 bases. The CDR3 has 15 residues. Germline V CDR1 and CDR2: MNHNY, SVGAGI (reference sequence). For the CDR3, the DNA is TGTGCCAGCAGTTACGACGCCTCAGGGAGAAACACCATATATTTT. It is translated as CASSYDASGRNTIYF.

The chain is built from TRBV10-1 and TRBJ2-3; perhaps TRBD1 as D (5 bases). Trimming stripped 5 bases from V and 1 base from J, with 7 bases between. The germline gives CDR1 WNHNN, CDR2 SYGVQD (reference sequence). This CDR3 has 13 amino acids. The CDR3 DNA reads as TGCGCCAGCAGTCCCAGGGGCACAGATACGCAGTATTTT. This translates into CASSPRGTDTQYF.

V gene TRBV3-1 (or the pseudogene TRBV3-2) combines with J gene TRBJ2-2; D remains unclear. The germline V and J ends were trimmed by 3 bases and 4 bases, with 9 bases remaining between them. The germline V gene has CDR1 LGHDT and CDR2 YNNKEL (reference sequence). This CDR3 is 14 amino acids long. This CDR3 is CASSQGASTGELFF. CDR3 DNA: TGTGCCAGCAGCCAGGGCGCGAGCACCGGGGAGCTGTTTTTT.

The chain links TRBV18 to TRBJ2-1; TRBD1 matches at 8 bases. This CDR3 contains 15 residues. Germline assignment: CDR1 KGHSH and CDR2 LQKENI. Losses at the gene ends were 2 bases for V and 8 bases for J; bases not matched to a gene: 8. CDR3 amino acids: CASSPRTGWMDEQFF. CDR3 nucleotides: TGTGCCAGCTCACCAAGGACAGGGTGGATGGATGAGCAGTTCTTC.

The chain is built from TRBV27 and TRBJ1-2; weak D call: TRBD1 (6 bases). Trimming stripped 3 bases from V and 8 bases from J, with 16 bases between. Looked up from germline, CDR1 is MNHEY and CDR2 is SMNVEV (reference sequence). CDR3 size: 14 residues. CDR3: CASSFNPPRGGYTF. The CDR3 region has the DNA TGTGCCAGCAGTTTCAACCCCCCGAGGGGGGGCTACACCTTC.

V is TRBV30 and J is TRBJ2-7, with 7 bases identical to TRBD2. There are 16 residues in the CDR3. Germline CDR1 is GTSNPN and CDR2 is SVGIG (reference sequence). With V trimmed by 3 bases and J by 1 base, 12 bases remained unmatched. Here the CDR3 reads CAWRGPGQGGSYEQYF. The DNA of the CDR3 is TGTGCCTGGAGGGGACCCGGGCAGGGAGGGTCCTACGAGCAGTACTTC.

This clone appeared once. The chain carries TRBV24-1 and TRBJ2-3; D perhaps matches TRBD2 (5 bases). The germline V and J ends were trimmed by 0 bases and 1 base, with 7 bases remaining between them. The CDR3 is 15 amino acids. The V gene's germline CDR1 is KGHDR and CDR2 SFDVKD. CDR3 nucleotides: TGTGCCACCAGTGATTTGTTCGGGGGCACAGATACGCAGTATTTT. This gives the protein CATSDLFGGTDTQYF.